This TCR beta chain stems from a study of T-cell reconstitution after alpha-beta-depleted transplantation in children (dated by TCRdb to about 2016). Looking at the study overall: The study quantitatively tracked T-cell immune reconstitution after TCRalphabeta/CD19-depleted allogeneic hematopoietic cell transplantation in children using TCR repertoire profiling. Broader findings and caveats from the paper: In some patients, high TCRbeta diversity at day 60 was attributed to recipient T cells and intrathymic progenitors that had survived conditioning. Hyperexpanded clone frequencies declined over subsequent months; after one year, T-cell counts and TCRbeta diversity were mostly attributed to newly produced T cells. The apparently early recovery of alphabetaT-cell counts about two months after transplant reportedly depended on only several hundred rapidly expanded clones that came from non-depleted graft cells.

As for this clonotype: Its antigen is unknown. No base-level quality is on record; no much larger clone is a single base apart.

The sample's treatment or condition label, in plain terms: allogeneic hematopoietic cell transplantation with graft depleted of TCRalphabeta T cells and CD19 B cells. The transplant recipients were children given TCRalphabeta/CD19-depleted allogeneic hematopoietic cell grafts. The library was prepared using PCR. These reads were obtained on an Illumina HiSeq 2500. TCR libraries were prepared with molecular barcoding, using unique molecular identifiers to normalize TCRbeta repertoire quantification. The public sequencing data were trimmed at Q25 with fastp and processed into clonotypes with MiXCR by TCRdb, which kept only in-frame beta chains. Under each unique CDR3 protein, matching rows form one entry showing the most common genes and DNA. The sample profile shows some 830,000 distinct CDR3 sequences; 15% to 20% of them were found once. The ten largest account for roughly 5% of the sample. CDR1 and CDR2 were assigned from the germline V gene (reference sequence) as DFQATT and SNEGSKA. Trimming takes 3 bases off V and 7 bases off J; junction bases not matched to a gene: 10. CDR3 length: 15 amino acids, cysteine to phenylalanine. Only the CDR3 DNA stays, 45 bases, in frame from base 1.

This TCR derives from a male patient under 18 who had a stem cell transplant for acute lymphoblastic leukemia, so the T cells may come from the graft donor. Sequences were derived from PBMCs, mostly from graft donor cells, sampled 360 days after TCRalphabeta/CD19-depleted stem cell transplant. The chain is made from TRBV20-1 and TRBJ2-1, with 9 junctional bases fitting TRBD2. The DNA reads TGCAGTGCTAGCCAGGGACTAGCATCGGATAATGAGCAGTTCTTC. This translates into CSASQGLASDNEQFF.